These 24 T cell receptor beta chains were all obtained from the same sample, sequenced in a study of blood T cell repertoires in COVID-19. Sequenced by immunoSEQ multiplex PCR; TCRdb stores in-frame clones only, minus some. The repertoire holds 290,000 or so clones, with around 90% as singletons. Sequenced: PBMCs or T cells enriched from blood (not recorded which). The receptors were sampled from a woman younger than 30 with acute COVID-19.

The chain has TRBV2 and TRBJ1-2, with 8 nucleotides matching TRBD1. V gave up 2 bases and J gave up 4 bases; unmatched junction bases: 9. The V gene's germline CDR1 is SNHLY and CDR2 FYNNEI. The CDR3 is 16 residues long. CDR3 region: CASSETRTGISYGYTF. In DNA, the CDR3 is TGTGCCAGCAGTGAAACGCGGACAGGGATCAGCTATGGCTACACCTTC.

The chain uses TRBV18 and TRBJ2-3; a possible D gene is TRBD1 (5 bases). Per the germline V gene, CDR1 is KGHSH and CDR2 is LQKENI. The CDR3 is made up of 15 amino acids. Trimming pared 2 bases from V and 1 base from J, leaving 10 bases between. CDR3 coding DNA: TGTGCCAGCTCACCAAGGGGAATAGGCACAGATACGCAGTATTTT. Translated: CASSPRGIGTDTQYF.

The V call is TRBV29-1, the J call TRBJ2-1; 8 bases are a match to TRBD2. The CDR3 is made up of 14 amino acids. Per germline, CDR1 SQVTM and CDR2 ANQGSEA. The CDR3 DNA reads as TGCACCACCTCTTTACTAGCGGAGTACAATGAGCAGTTCTTC. It translates to CTTSLLAEYNEQFF.

This sequence joins TRBV28 and TRBJ1-2; TRBD1 matches at 9 bases. V dropped 2 bases and J dropped 4; count of bases not matched to a gene: 8. CDR3 size: 16 residues. CDR1 and CDR2 (germline): MDHEN, SYDVKM. CDR3 DNA: TGTGCCAGCAGTTTAGACAGGGGGGGAGGAAGCTATGGCTACACCTTC. The encoded protein is CASSLDRGGGSYGYTF.

This chain connects TRBV5-1 to TRBJ2-1; 11 bases fit TRBD1. Per germline, CDR1 SGHRS and CDR2 YFSETQ. The CDR3 has 15 residues. J gave up 9 bases and V 4 bases, and 9 bases lay outside the gene matches. CDR3 DNA sequence: TGCGCCAGCAGCCCGGACAGGGGGCTAGCTGGTGAGCAGTTCTTC. It translates to CASSPDRGLAGEQFF.

V is TRBV5-1 and J is TRBJ1-1, with D possibly being TRBD1 (5 bases). The CDR3 is made up of 12 amino acids. Trimming pared 4 bases from V and 7 bases from J, leaving 11 bases between. Germline assignment: CDR1 SGHRS and CDR2 YFSETQ. The CDR3 DNA follows: TGCGCCAGCAGCGGTTCGGGGGGTGAAGCTTTCTTT. The encoded protein is CASSGSGGEAFF.

The rearrangement links TRBV3-1 (or the pseudogene TRBV3-2) to TRBJ1-1; D unclear. The CDR3 spans 14 residues. CDR1 is LGHDT and CDR2 is YNNKEL in the germline V gene (reference sequence). V was cut by 2 bases and J by 10 bases, with 17 bases left in between. The CDR3 here is CASSQTLLRVAAFF. The CDR3 DNA sequence: TGTGCCAGCAGCCAAACCCTTTTGAGGGTAGCAGCTTTCTTT.

This clone appeared once. This chain links TRBV9 with TRBJ2-5; TRBD2 matches at 11 bases. The CDR3 extends over 16 amino acids. Germline lookup yields CDR1 SGDLS and CDR2 YYNGEE. After removal of 2 bases from V and 3 bases from J, the junction contained 6 bases not matched to a gene. CDR3: CASSVPLAGGEETQYF. For the CDR3, the DNA is TGTGCCAGCAGCGTCCCGCTAGCGGGAGGAGAAGAGACCCAGTACTTC.

The chain recombines TRBV10-3 with TRBJ2-6; TRBD1 aligns across 11 bases. CDR3 length: 18 amino acids. V lost 6 bases and J lost 0; bases outside the gene matches: 7. The germline gives CDR1 ENHRY, CDR2 SYGVKD. CDR3 bases: TGTGCCATCAGACCGGGACAGGGGGTTTCCTCTGGGGCCAACGTCCTGACTTTC. Translation gives CAIRPGQGVSSGANVLTF.

The genes are TRBV28 and TRBJ1-5; TRBD1 matches at 11 bases. Germline CDR1 and CDR2: MDHEN and SYDVKM. V was clipped by 1 base and J by 6 bases; unmatched bases: 17. The CDR3 runs to 20 residues. Here the CDR3 reads CASSLYKLSVGQGAAQPQHF. CDR3 DNA: TGTGCCAGCAGTTTATATAAACTGAGTGTTGGACAGGGGGCTGCTCAGCCCCAGCATTTT.

The chain has TRBV7-2 and TRBJ1-2; the D gene is possibly TRBD1 (5 bases). Per the germline V gene, CDR1 is SGHTA and CDR2 is FQGNSA. V shed 1 base and J shed 0 bases, with 18 bases lying between them. The length of the CDR3 is 18 residues. CDR3 sequence (DNA): TGTGCCAGCAGCTTAGGAGGTCTTAACAGGACAACTAACTATGGCTACACCTTC. This gives the protein CASSLGGLNRTTNYGYTF.

J is TRBJ1-6 and V is TRBV18; the D is unclear. The CDR3 extends over 19 amino acids. V was trimmed by 2 bases and J by 7 bases, leaving 24 bases between them. Germline CDR1 and CDR2: KGHSH and LQKENI. The CDR3 DNA reads as TGTGCCAGCTCACCAAAGACCCACTATGGCGATCCAACAAATTCACCCCTCCACTTT. Protein product: CASSPKTHYGDPTNSPLHF.

This clone was found once. The CDR3 DNA follows: TGTGCCAGCAGCCCCAGCAGGGGGAGCACTGAAGCTTTCTTT. Translated, it gives CASSPSRGSTEAFF. The chain couples TRBV7-9 to TRBJ1-1; 7 bases align to TRBD1. Trimming at V came to 5 bases and at J to 4 bases, leaving 7 bases not matched to a gene. The germline V gene encodes CDR1 SEHNR and CDR2 FQNEAQ (reference sequence). This CDR3 spans 14 amino acids. The full variable domain, its missing parts supplied by reference TRBV7-9 and TRBJ1-1, is DTGVSQNPRHKITKRGQNVTFRCDPISEHNRLYWYRQTLGQGPEFLTYFQNEAQLEKSRLLSDRFSAERPKGSFSTLEIQRTEQGDSAMYLCASSPSRGSTEAFFGQGTRLTVV.

The chain recombines TRBV15 with TRBJ1-1; 10 bases agree with TRBD1. J was trimmed by 5 bases and V by 4 bases; bases with no gene match: 7. The CDR3 totals 15 residues. Germline CDR1 LNHNV, CDR2 YYDKDF (reference sequence). CDR3 sequence (DNA): TGTGCCACCAGCAAAGGGGACAGGGGAGGGACTGAAGCTTTCTTT. This encodes CATSKGDRGGTEAFF.

V usage is TRBV19 and J usage is TRBJ2-2; TRBD2 aligns across 8 bases. The CDR3 contains 15 residues. CDR1 is LNHDA, CDR2 SQIVND, per germline (reference sequence). J gave up 1 base and V 6 bases, and 4 bases lay outside the gene matches. CDR3 bases: TGTGCCAGTAGATCGGCGGGAGGGAACACCGGGGAGCTGTTTTTT. Residues: CASRSAGGNTGELFF. The full variable domain, in which reference TRBV19 and TRBJ2-2 provide the parts outside the CDR3, is DGGITQSPKYLFRKEGQNVTLSCEQNLNHDAMYWYRQDPGQGLRLIYYSQIVNDFQKGDIAEGYSVSREKKESFPLTVTSAQKNPTAFYLCASRSAGGNTGELFFGEGSRLTVL.

This sequence joins TRBV19 and TRBJ2-1; 10 nucleotides match TRBD2. Trimming at V came to 6 bases and at J to 14 bases, leaving 7 bases not matched to a gene. CDR1 and CDR2 from the germline V gene are LNHDA and SQIVND (reference sequence). The CDR3 length is 12 residues. This chain's CDR3 is CASRGLAGDKFF. The CDR3 DNA sequence: TGTGCCAGTAGAGGGCTAGCGGGAGACAAGTTCTTC.

The chain joins TRBV4-1 to TRBJ1-2; a weak D match, TRBD1 (6 bases). CDR1 is MGHRA and CDR2 is YSYEKL in the germline V gene. The CDR3 has 16 amino acids. Trimming removed 3 bases at V and 8 bases at J, with 22 bases between. CDR3 in DNA: TGCGCCAGCAGCCACGATCGGACAGCGGACCCGGGGGGCTACACCTTC. It is translated as CASSHDRTADPGGYTF.

This chain links TRBV27 with TRBJ2-1; 8 positions match TRBD2. The V gene end was trimmed by 6 bases and the J gene end by 9 bases; junction bases not matched to a gene: 13. The CDR3 is 15 residues long. Looked up from germline, CDR1 is MNHEY and CDR2 is SMNVEV (reference sequence). In DNA form, the CDR3 reads TGTGCCAGCAGGCCCCTGGAAAGCGGGAGACTTGAGCAGTTCTTC. Translating it yields CASRPLESGRLEQFF.

The chain carries TRBV3-1 (or the pseudogene TRBV3-2) and TRBJ1-3; 11 bases agree with TRBD1. The junction had 3 bases not matched to a gene; V was cut back by 4 bases and J by 4 bases. There are 15 residues in the CDR3. Germline V CDR1 and CDR2: LGHDT, YNNKEL (reference sequence). The CDR3: CASSPGQGDGNTIYF. Written as DNA, the CDR3 is TGTGCCAGCAGCCCGGGACAGGGGGACGGAAACACCATATATTTT.

J is TRBJ1-4 and V is TRBV12-3 or TRBV12-4, with a weak D call TRBD1 (5 bases). Trimming took off 2 bases at V and 8 bases at J, with 9 bases between the two ends. The CDR3 consists of 13 residues. The CDR3 region is CASSLRGGEKLFF. The CDR3 DNA reads TGTGCCAGCAGTTTACGGGGGGGGGAAAAACTGTTTTTT.

The gene calls are TRBV25-1 and TRBJ1-2, with D possibly TRBD1 on 5 matching bases. The CDR3 consists of 15 residues. The V gene lost 3 bases and the J gene lost 2 bases, with 13 bases spanning the gap. CDR1 and CDR2 (germline): MGHDK, SYGVNS. The CDR3 region has the DNA TGTGCCAGCAGTGAGCCGGGACTGGAAAACTATGGCTACACCTTC. Residues: CASSEPGLENYGYTF.

The rearrangement joins TRBV10-3 to TRBJ1-1; 7 bases are shared with TRBD1. The CDR3 spans 14 residues. V was pared by 6 bases and J by 0 bases, with 4 bases of the junction left unmatched. The germline gives CDR1 ENHRY, CDR2 SYGVKD. The CDR3 loop is CAIREGAVNTEAFF. The CDR3 nucleotides read TGTGCCATCAGGGAGGGGGCGGTGAACACTGAAGCTTTCTTT.

V gene TRBV6-5 combines with J gene TRBJ1-1, with TRBD1 identical over 10 bases. This CDR3 is built from 12 residues. CDR1 MNHEY and CDR2 SVGAGI come from the germline V gene. V lost 5 bases, J lost 11 bases, and 5 bases stayed unmatched. The DNA of the CDR3 is TGTGCCAGCAGTAGGGACAGGGGTTACGCTTTCTTT. Its translation is CASSRDRGYAFF.

This chain connects TRBV29-1 to TRBJ2-2; 9 bases fit TRBD2. This CDR3 has 14 residues. Germline lookup yields CDR1 SQVTM and CDR2 ANQGSEA. Losses at the gene ends were 6 bases for V and 7 bases for J; bases not matched to a gene: 9. This CDR3 reads CSVNSGREGGELFF. As DNA, the CDR3 is TGCAGCGTAAATAGCGGGAGAGAAGGCGGGGAGCTGTTTTTT.